The 13 T cell receptor beta chains below all came from one sample that was sequenced in a study of neurological immune-mediated disorders. TCRdb processed the 5' RACE reads anew with MiXCR; each CDR3 protein has one entry. This table holds roughly 62,000 distinct CDR3 sequences, under 5.5% found once. Input material: PBMCs. The receptors shown here come from a woman between 45 and 65 years old with multiple sclerosis.

This clonotype was seen repeatedly, ten times or more. The rearrangement links TRBV18 to TRBJ2-7; D is undetermined. Trimming removed 4 bases at V and 2 bases at J, with 9 bases between. CDR1 and CDR2 from the germline V gene are KGHSH and LQKENI. The CDR3 totals 13 residues. CDR3 protein: CASSRAGPYEQYV. The DNA of the CDR3 is TGTGCCAGCTCACGTGCAGGCCCCTACGAGCAGTACGTC.

This clonotype has at least ten counts. This chain connects TRBV5-1 to TRBJ2-5; unclear D gene. In germline, CDR1 is SGHRS, CDR2 YFSETQ. With 1 base removed from V and 1 base from J, the gap between germline ends came to 11 bases. The CDR3 totals 15 residues. CDR3 residues: CASSLWSTGQETQYF. The CDR3 DNA reads as TGCGCCAGCAGCTTGTGGAGTACGGGCCAAGAGACCCAGTACTTC.

About this clonotype itself: The junction and the germline gene differ at one end; a read error may be behind it. The J gene is TRBJ1-6, the V gene TRBV5-1; perhaps TRBD1 as D (5 bases). The germline V gene has CDR1 SGHRS and CDR2 YFSETQ. The CDR3 has 15 amino acids. The CDR3 coding sequence is TGCGCCAGCAGCTTGTGGGGGGAAGTTAATTCACCCCTCAACTTT. Translation: CASSLWGEVNSPLNF.

This clonotype was observed a handful of times. This rearrangement joins TRBV4-3 to TRBJ1-3; D unresolved. The CDR3 has 14 residues. The V gene lost 3 bases and the J gene lost 7 bases, with 13 bases spanning the gap. Per the germline V gene, CDR1 is LGHNA and CDR2 is YSLEER. The CDR3 DNA reads TGCGCCAGCAGCCATATCGGACCCGGGAACACCATATATTTT. Translating gives CASSHIGPGNTIYF.

For this clonotype: A much larger clone differs from this one at a single base, so this may be a read error. The V call is TRBV20-1, the J call TRBJ2-3; D is unclear. The V end was cut by 1 base, the J end by 6 bases, with 11 bases between. Germline V gives CDR1 DFQATT, CDR2 SNEGSKA (reference sequence). The CDR3 consists of 13 residues. The CDR3 region is CSARGMQYDTQYF. In DNA form, the CDR3 reads TGCAGTGCTAGAGGGATGCAATACGATACGCAGTATTTT.

This clonotype came up a few times. This rearrangement joins TRBV10-1 to TRBJ2-5; D remains unclear. This CDR3 region has 16 residues. The V end lost 3 bases, the J end lost 1 base, and 15 bases lay between the germline ends. Looked up from germline, CDR1 is WNHNN and CDR2 is SYGVQD (reference sequence). This CDR3 reads CASSDSISGSQETQYF. The CDR3, as DNA: TGCGCCAGCAGTGATAGTATTAGTGGTAGCCAAGAGACCCAGTACTTC.

This clonotype was picked up many times. V is TRBV5-6 and J is TRBJ1-3; D is unclear. CDR1 is SGHDT and CDR2 is YYEEEE in the germline V gene. Deletions cut 4 bases from V and 2 bases from J, with 7 bases between. This CDR3 has 13 residues. CDR3 amino acids: CASSPRAGNTIYF. CDR3 nucleotide sequence: TGTGCCAGCAGCCCGAGGGCTGGAAACACCATATATTTT.

The sample holds many counts of this clonotype. V and J are TRBV7-2 and TRBJ2-1; D may be TRBD1 (5 bases). Germline V gene lookup returns CDR1 SGHTA and CDR2 FQGNSA. The CDR3 sequence is 15 residues long. Trimming removed 1 base at V and 4 bases at J, with 11 bases between. This chain's CDR3 is CASSLEGQTYNEQFF. Written as DNA, the CDR3 is TGTGCCAGCAGCTTAGAGGGGCAGACATACAATGAGCAGTTCTTC. Filled out from reference TRBV7-2 and TRBJ2-1, the complete variable domain reads GAGVSQSPSNKVTEKGKDVELRCDPISGHTALYWYRQSLGQGLEFLIYFQGNSAPDKSGLPSDRFSAERTGGSVSTLTIQRTQQEDSAVYLCASSLEGQTYNEQFFGPGTRLTVL.

This clonotype was recorded many times. The rearrangement links TRBV5-1 to TRBJ1-1; D may be TRBD1 (6 bases). This CDR3 has 14 residues. The ends were cut back, 4 bases at V and 5 bases at J, with 15 bases in the middle. CDR1 is SGHRS, CDR2 YFSETQ, per germline. CDR3 residues: CASSATGMDTEAFF. Here the CDR3 DNA reads TGCGCCAGCAGCGCAACAGGGATGGATACTGAAGCTTTCTTT.

Comment on this clonotype: At one end the junction does not follow the germline gene, possibly because of a read error. J is TRBJ1-5 and V is TRBV20-1, with a tentative D call TRBD1 (5 bases). The CDR3 spans 14 residues. Germline CDR1 is DFQATT and CDR2 is SNEGSKA (reference sequence). CDR3 region: CSALLPGTGQPQNF. Written as DNA, the CDR3 is TGCAGTGCTCTCCTTCCAGGGACGGGTCAGCCCCAGAATTTT.

In this sample, this clonotype turned up many times. The J gene is TRBJ2-7, the V gene TRBV9, with 8 bases identical to TRBD1. V trimming: 3 bases; J trimming: 4 bases; junction bases outside the gene matches: 12. The CDR3 consists of 16 residues. Germline values: CDR1 SGDLS, CDR2 YYNGEE. CDR3 in DNA: TGTGCCAGCAGCGAAGGGACAGGACAGTATTGGTACGAGCAGTACTTC. Its protein is CASSEGTGQYWYEQYF.

The table lists this clonotype with many counts. The chain combines TRBV5-1 with TRBJ2-3, with 8 bases matching TRBD1. The CDR3 consists of 15 residues. Germline V gives CDR1 SGHRS, CDR2 YFSETQ. V was clipped by 4 bases and J by 6 bases; unmatched bases: 10. Written as DNA, the CDR3 is TGCGCCAGCAGCCTAGACGGGGACAGGAGGGATACGCAGTATTTT. Translated, it gives CASSLDGDRRDTQYF.

This clonotype was picked up many times. The V gene is TRBV3-1, the J gene TRBJ2-1; no clear D gene. V lost 1 base to trimming and J lost 10 bases, with 14 bases between them. Germline CDR1 reads LGHDT; CDR2 reads YNNKEL (reference sequence). The CDR3 is 14 residues long. The chain's CDR3 is CASSQARQNPEQFF. CDR3 coding DNA: TGTGCCAGCAGCCAAGCCAGACAAAATCCCGAGCAGTTCTTC.